This TCR beta chain was identified in a study of identical twins. MiXCR, applied by TCRdb to the 5' RACE reads, yields one record per CDR3 protein. The sample holds 400,000 to 500,000 distinct CDR3 sequences, roughly an eighth seen once. The sample holds a few counts of this clonotype. In germline, CDR1 is LGHNA, CDR2 YNFKEQ. CDR3 length: 12 amino acids. Trimming took 0 bases from V and 4 from J, leaving 3 bases between them. Another study also made use of these data, one on yellow fever vaccine responses in identical twins.

V gene TRBV4-2 combines with J gene TRBJ1-2; D is uncertain. Sequenced input: CD4+ T cells sorted from blood. This TCR was sampled from a young woman in good health. The CDR3 nucleotides are TGTGCCAGCAGCCAAGACAGCTATGGCTACACCTTC. This gives the protein CASSQDSYGYTF.